This TCR beta chain appears in the sequencing data of a study of OX40 agonist ivuxolimab in advanced cancers. Study details: Every 2 weeks, ivuxolimab was infused into the patients intravenously at between 0.01 and 10 mg/kg. Findings and limits, study-wide: Relative to CD4+, CD8+ T cells held more expanded clones on average. Partly responding patients at 0.1-3.0 mg/kg showed some of the smallest clonal expansion.

Germline CDR1 and CDR2: SGHRS and YFSETQ. The CDR3 has 15 amino acids. The V end lost 4 bases, the J end lost 0 bases, and 14 bases lay between the germline ends. Libraries were prepared by immunoSEQ multiplex PCR; TCRdb keeps only in-frame clonotypes and omits some of them. The repertoire holds over 75,000 clones, with around 87% as singletons. As regards this clone: Its antigen is unidentified.

The V call is TRBV5-1, the J call TRBJ2-7, with D possibly matching TRBD1 (6 bases). Material: CD4+ or CD8+ T cells sorted from blood, obtained in a trial of the OX40 agonist ivuxolimab. The TCR originated in an adult with an advanced solid tumor such as melanoma, head and neck, liver or kidney cancer. The DNA for the CDR3 is TGCGCCAGCAGCCTGGCAAGGACAGCCTCCTACGAGCAGTACTTC. This codes for CASSLARTASYEQYF.